This TCR beta chain is from a study of OX40 agonist ivuxolimab in advanced cancers. Whole-study findings and limits: Patients with a partial response at 0.1-3.0 mg/kg had among the lowest clonal expansion.

If patients had autoimmune disease history or systemic immunosuppression, they were excluded. Baseline was the first blood sampling point, followed by cycle 4 day 1 and cycle 7 day 1. With respect to this clone: Its cognate antigen is unknown.

Only in-frame clones appear in the TCRdb table, and some are missing; sequencing was by immunoSEQ multiplex PCR. The top ten hold over 9% of the sample, which has about 17,000 clones, about 80% seen once. There are 11 residues in the CDR3. V lost 6 bases to trimming and J lost 8 bases, with 8 bases between them. Germline assignment: CDR1 PRHDT and CDR2 FYEKMQ (reference sequence). This TCR was recovered from an adult with an advanced solid tumor such as melanoma, head and neck, liver or kidney cancer. The V and J genes are TRBV13 and TRBJ2-1, with no clear D. The sequencing here drew on CD4+ or CD8+ T cells sorted from blood, taken in a trial of the OX40 agonist ivuxolimab. The CDR3 sequence: CASRAIYEQFF. In DNA form, the CDR3 reads TGTGCCAGCAGGGCGATATATGAGCAGTTCTTC.